The 2 T cell receptor beta chains given below trace back to one sample, sequenced in a study of T cell responses to AZD1222 COVID-19 vaccine. The protocol was immunoSEQ multiplex PCR, while the TCRdb copy is restricted to in-frame clones and leaves out a portion. The data show more than 250,000 clones, over 90% seen once. This specimen was peripheral blood, taken on day 0 of AZD1222 vaccination. These receptors were collected from an adult in good health.

The chain carries TRBV10-2 and TRBJ2-3; 9 positions match TRBD2. The V gene end was trimmed by 7 bases and the J gene end by 3 bases; junction bases not matched to a gene: 8. The CDR3 contains 15 residues. Germline CDR1 reads WSHSY; CDR2 reads SAAADI. The CDR3 protein is CASKSLAGATDTQYF. CDR3 DNA sequence: TGCGCCAGCAAGAGTTTAGCGGGGGCAACAGATACGCAGTATTTT.

The V call is TRBV5-1, the J call TRBJ2-3, with TRBD2 identical over 7 bases. The CDR3 sequence is 15 residues long. Germline assignment: CDR1 SGHRS and CDR2 YFSETQ. Trimming at V came to 6 bases and at J to 7 bases, leaving 14 bases not matched to a gene. CDR3 loop: CASTSGGGGGNTQYF. As DNA, the CDR3 is TGCGCCAGCACCTCTGGAGGCGGGGGTGGAAATACGCAGTATTTT.